These 22 T cell receptor beta chains share one sample of origin, sequenced in a study of OX40 agonist ivuxolimab in advanced cancers. Sequencing used immunoSEQ multiplex PCR; TCRdb keeps in-frame clones, though not all of them. The sample shows 70,000 or so clones, around 89% of them seen only once. The specimen was CD4+ or CD8+ T cells sorted from blood, collected in a trial of the OX40 agonist ivuxolimab. The origin of the receptors is an adult with an advanced solid tumor such as melanoma, head and neck, liver or kidney cancer.

This chain uses TRBV7-2 with TRBJ2-5; 11 bases map to TRBD2. Looked up from germline, CDR1 is SGHTA and CDR2 is FQGNSA. With 1 base clipped from V and 11 bases from J, the junction kept 6 bases outside the gene matches. The CDR3 covers 14 residues. The CDR3 is CASSLVLAGGEQYF. The CDR3 nucleotides read TGTGCCAGCAGCTTAGTGCTAGCGGGAGGAGAGCAGTACTTC. Based on the CDR3 plus reference TRBV7-2 and TRBJ2-5, the full variable domain is GAGVSQSPSNKVTEKGKDVELRCDPISGHTALYWYRQSLGQGLEFLIYFQGNSAPDKSGLPSDRFSAERTGGSVSTLTIQRTQQEDSAVYLCASSLVLAGGEQYFGPGTRLLVL.

V and J are TRBV28 and TRBJ1-1, with D possibly matching TRBD1 (5 bases). Germline loops: CDR1 MDHEN, CDR2 SYDVKM. This CDR3 is built from 17 residues. V lost 0 bases, J lost 5 bases, and 19 bases lay in between. The CDR3, as DNA: TGTGCCAGCAGTTTATGGGGCTCGGGGGGGAGGCGGACTGAAGCTTTCTTT. It encodes CASSLWGSGGRRTEAFF.

This chain uses TRBV7-9 with TRBJ1-4; D possibly corresponds to TRBD1 (6 bases). The CDR3 has 13 residues. Germline values: CDR1 SEHNR, CDR2 FQNEAQ (reference sequence). V lost 6 bases and J 8 bases, leaving 13 bases between the germline ends. CDR3 sequence: CASSLTQGEKLFF. CDR3 DNA sequence: TGTGCCAGCAGTCTTACGCAGGGGGAAAAACTGTTTTTT.

V usage is TRBV29-1 and J usage is TRBJ2-6; D ambiguous. From germline, CDR1 is SQVTM and CDR2 ANQGSEA. This CDR3 is 15 amino acids long. The V and J ends lost 6 bases and 1 base respectively, with 13 bases between them. CDR3 loop: CSVTLSESGANVLTF. CDR3 DNA: TGCAGCGTCACCCTATCTGAGTCTGGGGCCAACGTCCTGACTTTC.

The J gene is TRBJ1-3, the V gene TRBV4-1, with D perhaps TRBD1 (5 bases). This CDR3 has 15 residues. Germline V gene sequence: CDR1 MGHRA, CDR2 YSYEKL. Trimming stripped 4 bases from V and 3 bases from J, with 13 bases between. The CDR3 nucleotides are TGCGCCAGCAGCCTTAATCCAGGGCATGGAAACACCATATATTTT. It encodes CASSLNPGHGNTIYF.

The gene calls are TRBV6-5 and TRBJ2-5; D is perhaps TRBD2 (5 bases). V was trimmed by 4 bases and J by 5 bases, leaving 11 bases between them. Germline values: CDR1 MNHEY, CDR2 SVGAGI. The CDR3 contains 13 residues. Written as DNA, the CDR3 is TGTGCCAGCAGTTGGAGGCGGTTGGAGACCCAGTACTTC. This codes for CASSWRRLETQYF.

The rearrangement links TRBV10-1 to TRBJ2-5; 9 nucleotides align to TRBD1. The length of the CDR3 is 13 residues. After removal of 10 bases from V and 5 bases from J, the junction contained 8 bases not matched to a gene. Looked up from germline, CDR1 is WNHNN and CDR2 is SYGVQD (reference sequence). CDR3 coding DNA: TGCGCCACCTCGGGACAGGGTACCGAGACCCAGTACTTC. Its protein product is CATSGQGTETQYF.

This clone was picked up a small number of times. The chain is built from TRBV4-3 and TRBJ2-5, with 11 bases aligning to TRBD2. The germline gives CDR1 LGHNA, CDR2 YSLEER. V was clipped by 0 bases and J by 3 bases; unmatched bases: 6. The CDR3 runs to 17 residues. Here the CDR3 reads CASSQEASGRREETQYF. Here the CDR3 DNA reads TGCGCCAGCAGCCAAGAAGCTAGCGGGAGGAGGGAAGAGACCCAGTACTTC.

The table lists this clone with a count of one. CDR3 sequence: CASSQDTKSYNEQFF. The CDR3 DNA sequence: TGTGCCAGCAGCCAGGACACTAAATCCTACAATGAGCAGTTCTTC. This chain joins TRBV7-2 and TRBJ2-1; weak D call: TRBD1 (5 bases). The V end lost 5 bases, the J end lost 1 base, and 12 bases lay between the germline ends. The CDR3 consists of 15 residues. CDR1 is SGHTA, CDR2 FQGNSA, per germline.

J is TRBJ1-2 and V is TRBV7-2; TRBD1 aligns across 9 bases. This CDR3 comprises 12 residues. The germline CDR1 and CDR2 sequences are SGHTA and FQGNSA. V lost 5 bases to trimming and J lost 8 bases; unmatched junction nucleotides: 3. The CDR3 region is CASSTGQGGYTF. The CDR3 DNA follows: TGTGCCAGCAGCACAGGACAGGGGGGCTACACCTTC.

The chain joins TRBV6-6 to TRBJ1-2; D not certain. Deletions cut 7 bases from V and 6 bases from J, with 12 bases between. CDR1 and CDR2 (germline): MNHNY, SVGAGI (reference sequence). CDR3 length: 12 amino acids. CDR3 DNA sequence: TGTGCCAGCAAGAGGAATCCTGATGGCTACACCTTC. Residues: CASKRNPDGYTF.

J is TRBJ2-4 and V is TRBV28; 12 positions match TRBD2. From germline, CDR1 is MDHEN and CDR2 SYDVKM. The J segment lost 8 bases and the V segment lost 5 bases, leaving 10 bases of the junction unmatched. The CDR3 totals 16 residues. In DNA form, the CDR3 reads TGTGCCAGCAGTATTTCTCTAGCGGGAGGGCATGACATTCAGTACTTC. As protein: CASSISLAGGHDIQYF.

J is TRBJ1-5 and V is TRBV7-2; 10 bases map to TRBD1. The CDR3 is made up of 17 amino acids. Germline CDR1 reads SGHTA; CDR2 reads FQGNSA. Unmatched junction bases numbered 12, after V lost 5 bases and J lost 5 bases. CDR3 sequence: CASSPQWAGTGDQPQHF. In DNA, the CDR3 is TGTGCCAGCAGCCCACAATGGGCCGGGACAGGGGATCAGCCCCAGCATTTT.

CDR3 DNA sequence: TGCGCCAGCAGCTTGAGGCGGGGCTCCTACGAGCAGTACTTC. Protein: CASSLRRGSYEQYF. The rearrangement links TRBV5-1 to TRBJ2-7, with D possibly TRBD2 on 6 matching bases. CDR1 is SGHRS and CDR2 is YFSETQ in the germline V gene. With 1 base removed from V and 0 bases from J, the gap between germline ends came to 8 bases. This CDR3 comprises 14 residues.

The V call is TRBV6-1, the J call TRBJ2-1; D is perhaps TRBD2 (6 bases). V was trimmed by 7 bases and J by 7 bases, leaving 20 bases between them. In germline, CDR1 is MNHNS, CDR2 SASEGT. The CDR3 length is 15 residues. The CDR3, as DNA: TGTGCCAGCAATGGGGACTTTTCTAAGGGGAATGAGCAGTTCTTC. Protein sequence: CASNGDFSKGNEQFF.

The chain joins TRBV4-3 to TRBJ2-7, with 14 bases aligning to TRBD2. Per germline, CDR1 LGHNA and CDR2 YSLEER. The CDR3 length is 18 residues. The V and J ends lost 3 bases and 3 bases, in that order; junction bases with no gene match: 10. This CDR3 is CASSHTPGTSGSNYEQYF. The CDR3, as DNA: TGCGCCAGCAGCCATACACCCGGGACTAGCGGGAGTAACTACGAGCAGTACTTC.

The chain employs TRBV11-3 and TRBJ1-3; D is unclear. The germline V gene encodes CDR1 SGHNT and CDR2 YENEEA. The length of the CDR3 is 14 residues. The germline V and J ends were trimmed by 5 bases and 1 base, with 9 bases remaining between them. The CDR3 DNA reads TGTGCCAGCAGCACCAGAAATTCTGGAAACACCATATATTTT. Protein: CASSTRNSGNTIYF. Together with reference TRBV11-3 and TRBJ1-3, the CDR3 gives the full variable domain: EAGVVQSPRYKIIEKKQPVAFWCNPISGHNTLYWYLQNLGQGPELLIRYENEEAVDDSQLPKDRFSAERLKGVDSTLKIQPAELGDSAVYLCASSTRNSGNTIYFGEGSWLTVV.

This sequence joins TRBV25-1 and TRBJ2-6; D remains unclear. V lost 2 bases and J 2 bases, leaving 13 bases between the germline ends. This CDR3 is 17 amino acids long. Per the germline V gene, CDR1 is MGHDK and CDR2 is SYGVNS. CDR3 residues: CASSEVKGSPGANVLTF. The CDR3, as DNA: TGTGCCAGCAGTGAAGTAAAGGGTTCCCCTGGGGCCAACGTCCTGACTTTC. Based on the CDR3 plus reference TRBV25-1 and TRBJ2-6, the full variable domain is EADIYQTPRYLVIGTGKKITLECSQTMGHDKMYWYQQDPGMELHLIHYSYGVNSTEKGDLSSESTVSRIRTEHFPLTLESARPSHTSQYLCASSEVKGSPGANVLTFGAGSRLTVL.

The rearrangement joins TRBV5-6 to TRBJ2-3; 8 nucleotides align to TRBD1. CDR1 SGHDT and CDR2 YYEEEE come from the germline V gene. The J segment lost 6 bases and the V segment lost 4 bases, leaving 7 bases of the junction unmatched. The CDR3 length is 14 residues. This CDR3 reads CASSRGQGFDTQYF. CDR3 coding DNA: TGTGCCAGCAGCAGAGGACAGGGATTTGATACGCAGTATTTT.

The chain uses TRBV11-3 and TRBJ2-5; D call uncertain. CDR1 and CDR2 from the germline V gene are SGHNT and YENEEA. Trimming removed 3 bases at V and 0 bases at J, with 8 bases between. The length of the CDR3 is 14 residues. CDR3 nucleotide sequence: TGTGCCAGCAGCTTTTTGGCAGACCAAGAGACCCAGTACTTC. Translation gives CASSFLADQETQYF.

This clone showed up just a few times. V and J are TRBV18 and TRBJ2-7; 10 bases match TRBD2. The length of the CDR3 is 14 residues. V lost 3 bases and J lost 5; bases outside the gene matches: 4. Germline V gene lookup returns CDR1 KGHSH and CDR2 LQKENI. CDR3 nucleotide sequence: TGTGCCAGCTCACCCGGGACTAGCGTTCACGAGCAGTACTTC. Residues: CASSPGTSVHEQYF.

V is TRBV7-9 and J is TRBJ1-5; no firm D call. CDR3 length: 14 residues. Germline V CDR1 and CDR2: SEHNR, FQNEAQ (reference sequence). Trimming pared 0 bases from V and 0 bases from J, leaving 3 bases between. DNA of the CDR3: TGTGCCAGCAGCTTAGCAGCTAGCAATCAGCCCCAGCATTTT. Translation: CASSLAASNQPQHF.